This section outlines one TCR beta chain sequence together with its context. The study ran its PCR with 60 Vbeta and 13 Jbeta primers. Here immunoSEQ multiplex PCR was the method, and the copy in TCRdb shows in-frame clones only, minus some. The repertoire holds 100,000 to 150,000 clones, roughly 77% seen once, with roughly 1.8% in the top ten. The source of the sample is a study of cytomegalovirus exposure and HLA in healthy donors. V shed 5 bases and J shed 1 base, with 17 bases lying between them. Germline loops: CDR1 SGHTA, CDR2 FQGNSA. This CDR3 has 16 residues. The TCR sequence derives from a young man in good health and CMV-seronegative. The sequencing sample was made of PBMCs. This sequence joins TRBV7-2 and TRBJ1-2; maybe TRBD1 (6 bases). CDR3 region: CASSPSRDTHNYGYTF. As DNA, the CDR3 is TGTGCCAGCAGCCCCTCCAGGGACACCCATAACTATGGCTACACCTTC.